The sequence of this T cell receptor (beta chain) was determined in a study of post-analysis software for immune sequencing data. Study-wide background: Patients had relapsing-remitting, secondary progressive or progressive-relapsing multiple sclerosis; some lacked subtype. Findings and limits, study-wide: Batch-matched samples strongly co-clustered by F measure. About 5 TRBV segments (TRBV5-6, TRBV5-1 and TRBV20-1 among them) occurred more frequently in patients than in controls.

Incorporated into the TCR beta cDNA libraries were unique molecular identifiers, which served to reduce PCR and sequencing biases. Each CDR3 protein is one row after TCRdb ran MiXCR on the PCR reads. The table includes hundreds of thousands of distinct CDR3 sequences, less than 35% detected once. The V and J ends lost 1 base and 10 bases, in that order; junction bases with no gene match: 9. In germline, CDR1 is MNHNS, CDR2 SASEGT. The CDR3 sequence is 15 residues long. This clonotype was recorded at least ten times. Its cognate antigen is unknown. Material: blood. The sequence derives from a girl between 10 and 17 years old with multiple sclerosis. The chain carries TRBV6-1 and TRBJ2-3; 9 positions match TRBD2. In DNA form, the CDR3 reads TGTGCCAGCAGTGAAGGGAGCCTAGCGGGAATCGCGCAGTATTTT. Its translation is CASSEGSLAGIAQYF.